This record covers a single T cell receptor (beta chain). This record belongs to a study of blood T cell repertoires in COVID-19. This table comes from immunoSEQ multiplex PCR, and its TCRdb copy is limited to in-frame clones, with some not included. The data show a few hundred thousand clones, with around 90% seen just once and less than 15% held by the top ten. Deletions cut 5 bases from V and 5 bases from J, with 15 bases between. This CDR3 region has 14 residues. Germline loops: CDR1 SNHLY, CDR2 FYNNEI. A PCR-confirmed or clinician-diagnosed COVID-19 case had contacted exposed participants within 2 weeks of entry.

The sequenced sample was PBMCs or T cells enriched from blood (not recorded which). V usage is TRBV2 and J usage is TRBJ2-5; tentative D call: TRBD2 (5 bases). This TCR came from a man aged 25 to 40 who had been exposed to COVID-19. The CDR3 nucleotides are TGTGCCAGCAGTAGTCTCCGAGAGGGCGAGACCCAGTACTTC. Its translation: CASSSLREGETQYF.